A selection of T cell receptor beta chains follows, all from one sample in a study of graft-versus-host responses after intestinal transplantation. Assay: immunoSEQ multiplex PCR; the TCRdb copy retains only in-frame clones and omits some. This table holds around 100,000 clones, 91% found once. Their antigen targets remain unknown. Sequences were derived from unstimulated CD4+ T cells sorted from spleen or lymph node cells, sampled before transplant. These TCRs come from a human donor who was the organ donor for an intestinal transplant. Each CDR3 is given with its conserved first and last residue. A D gene is named only where the DNA matches it firmly. Size is omitted from some rows. Given values are once, few, many or a class for expanded clones.

d_call	v_call	j_call	clone_size	cdr3_nt	cdr3_aa
TRBD2	TRBV30	TRBJ2-7	once	TGTGCCTGGAGACTTGGCGGGGGAGGGTACGAGCAGTACTTC	CAWRLGGGGYEQYF
NA	TRBV30	TRBJ1-4	NA	TGTGCCTGGAACAGGGAAATTGAAAAACTGTTTTTT	CAWNREIEKLFF
NA	TRBV6-1	TRBJ2-5	few	TGTGCCAGCAGTGAAGCGCACCCGCGACATCCACAAGAGACCCAGTACTTC	CASSEAHPRHPQETQYF
NA	TRBV5-1	TRBJ2-7	once	TGCGCCAGCAGCTTGGGTCTTCAGGGAGAGCAGTACTTC	CASSLGLQGEQYF
NA	TRBV6-1	TRBJ1-1	NA	TGTGCCAGCATGGTAACAGCCCTCGAAGCTTTCTTT	CASMVTALEAFF
NA	TRBV28	TRBJ1-2	NA	TGTGCCAGCAGTTCCTCAGGCCAAGCTAACTATGGCTACACCTTC	CASSSSGQANYGYTF
NA	TRBV18	TRBJ2-2	NA	TGTGCCAGCTCACCAAGGGGTGTGTTAGTCACCGGGGAGCTGTTTTTT	CASSPRGVLVTGELFF
NA	TRBV5-1	TRBJ2-5	NA	TGCGCCAGCAGCTTGGGACACCTCCAAGAGACCCAGTACTTC	CASSLGHLQETQYF
TRBD1	TRBV18	TRBJ1-2	few	TGTGCCAGCTCAGGGGACAGGGGACGATATGGCTACACCTTC	CASSGDRGRYGYTF
TRBD1	TRBV27	TRBJ2-3	NA	TGTGCCAGCAGCCGGACAGGGGAGTTCACAGATACGCAGTATTTT	CASSRTGEFTDTQYF
TRBD1	TRBV7-8	TRBJ1-5	NA	TGTGCCAGCAGCTCCACAGGGGTCGGTCAGCCCCAGCATTTT	CASSSTGVGQPQHF
TRBD2	TRBV13	TRBJ2-7	NA	TGTGCCAGCAGCTTATGGGCGGGGGGAAACGAGCAGTACTTC	CASSLWAGGNEQYF
NA	TRBV5-1	TRBJ2-7	NA	TGCGCCAGCACCCGGATCCGGGGGGCGGGCATCTCCGAGCAGTACTTC	CASTRIRGAGISEQYF
NA	TRBV18	TRBJ2-7	NA	TGTGCCAGCTCGCTAAGGGGGGGAATCGAACGGTACGAGCAGTACTTC	CASSLRGGIERYEQYF
NA	TRBV5-1	TRBJ2-7	NA	TGCGCCAGCAGCTTGGTCACACCCTACGAGCAGTACTTC	CASSLVTPYEQYF
NA	TRBV5-3	TRBJ2-7	NA	TGTGCCAGAAGCTTGGACAGGGCCGAGCAGTACTTC	CARSLDRAEQYF
NA	TRBV25-1	TRBJ2-3	NA	TGTGCCAGCAGTGAAGGACAGCTGACTAGCACAGATACGCAGTATTTT	CASSEGQLTSTDTQYF
TRBD2	TRBV5-1	TRBJ2-7	NA	TGCGCCAGCAGCTTGTTAGCGGGGGGTTACGAGCAGTACTTC	CASSLLAGGYEQYF
NA	TRBV4-2	TRBJ2-5	NA	TGTGCCAGCAGCCAAGATCGTCAGAATCAAGAGACCCAGTACTTC	CASSQDRQNQETQYF
NA	TRBV30	TRBJ2-7	NA	TGTGCCTGGAGTGTATTTCGGGGTTACGAGCAGTACTTC	CAWSVFRGYEQYF
NA	TRBV30	TRBJ2-7	NA	TGTGCCTGGAGTGTAAGCGGAGACGAGCAGTACTTC	CAWSVSGDEQYF
NA	TRBV2	TRBJ1-4	NA	TGTGCCAGCAATCAAGGCAGGGTATCCTCCTCTCTTCTTCCAACTAATGAAAAACTGTTTTTT	CASNQGRVSSSLLPTNEKLFF
TRBD1	TRBV10-3	TRBJ2-5	NA	TGTGCCATCAGTGTAGGACAGGGGCAAGAGACCCAGTACTTC	CAISVGQGQETQYF
NA	TRBV19	TRBJ1-1	NA	TGTGCCTCGGCGTACCAGGGCGCTCTGATGAACACTGAAGCTTTCTTT	CASAYQGALMNTEAFF
NA	TRBV5-4	TRBJ2-7	NA	TGTGCCAGCAGCTCGTCTGCGGGTAGGGACGAGCAGTACTTC	CASSSSAGRDEQYF
NA	TRBV28	TRBJ1-1	NA	TGTGCCAGCAGTTCATTTGGGGAGTGGGGCACTGAAGCTTTCTTT	CASSSFGEWGTEAFF
NA	TRBV10-3	TRBJ1-1	NA	TGTGCCATCAGATTCCGGGAGTCGACTGAAGCTTTCTTT	CAIRFRESTEAFF
TRBD1	TRBV10-2	TRBJ1-2	once	TGCGCCAGTACTCGGGACAGGGAACCTAACTATGGCTACACCTTC	CASTRDREPNYGYTF
NA	TRBV9	TRBJ2-6	NA	TGTGCCAGCAGCGCGTACTCTGGGGCCAACGTCCTGACTTTC	CASSAYSGANVLTF
NA	TRBV4-1	TRBJ2-2	NA	TGCGCCAGCAGCCAGAGGGACACCGGGGAGCTGTTTTTT	CASSQRDTGELFF
NA	TRBV5-1	TRBJ1-6	NA	TGCGCCAGCAGCTTCCAGGGTTTTCGGTTCGATTCACCCCTCCACTTT	CASSFQGFRFDSPLHF
TRBD1	TRBV7-2	TRBJ1-6	NA	TGTGCCAGCAGCCCGCGACAGGGGAATAATTCACCCCTCCACTTT	CASSPRQGNNSPLHF
NA	TRBV7-9	TRBJ2-7	NA	TGTGCCAGCAGCTTAGAACGAGGCGAGCAGTACTTC	CASSLERGEQYF
NA	TRBV5-1	TRBJ1-2	NA	TGCGCCAGCAGCGCCTCAGGGGACTATGGCTACACCTTC	CASSASGDYGYTF
NA	TRBV27	TRBJ1-1	NA	TGTGCCAGCAGTCGTACCTACAGATCTGAAGCTTTCTTT	CASSRTYRSEAFF
TRBD2	TRBV5-1	TRBJ2-5	NA	TGCGCCAGCAGCAGGGGATCTAGCGGGGGCCTGCTAGAGACCCAGTACTTC	CASSRGSSGGLLETQYF
TRBD1	TRBV7-9	TRBJ1-1	NA	TGTGCCAGCAGCTCCCGGACAGGGATGAACACTGAAGCTTTCTTT	CASSSRTGMNTEAFF
TRBD1	TRBV28	TRBJ1-2	NA	TGTGCCAGCAGTTTATGGGGAACAGGGGAACGAACATATGGCTACACCTTC	CASSLWGTGERTYGYTF
NA	TRBV7-2	TRBJ1-3	NA	TGTGCCAGCAGCTTGGCGACAGCAGGAAACACCATATATTTT	CASSLATAGNTIYF
NA	TRBV30	TRBJ1-2	NA	TGTGCCACCCACCGTGGGCGGGGGGCCGGGCGCGGCTACACCTTC	CATHRGRGAGRGYTF
TRBD2	TRBV30	TRBJ2-7	NA	TGTGCCTGGGACCACTTAGCGGGGGCCGAGCAGTACTTC	CAWDHLAGAEQYF
NA	TRBV4-2	TRBJ1-2	NA	TGTGCCAGCAGCCAAGATCCGGGGGGACGGAGCCACGTCCTTCTAGCTAACTATGGCTACACCTTC	CASSQDPGGRSHVLLANYGYTF
NA	TRBV5-4	TRBJ2-7	NA	TGTGCCAGCAGCTTGGGACAGCCCTCCTACGAGCAGTACTTC	CASSLGQPSYEQYF
NA	TRBV4-3	TRBJ1-4	few	TGCGCCAGCAGCCAAGACCAGCCGGAGGGTGAAAAACTGTTTTTT	CASSQDQPEGEKLFF
TRBD2	TRBV9	TRBJ2-5	NA	TGTGCCAGCAGCGCGGGACTAGCGGGGGGGTACCAAGAGACCCAGTACTTC	CASSAGLAGGYQETQYF
NA	TRBV15	TRBJ1-1	few	TGTGCCACCAGCAGAGGAGGGATTCGGACTGAAGCTTTCTTT	CATSRGGIRTEAFF
NA	TRBV20-1	TRBJ1-3	NA	TGCACGATAGTCTCTGGAAACACCATATATTTT	CTIVSGNTIYF
NA	TRBV5-1	TRBJ2-7	NA	TGCGCCAGCAGCTTGGTCAGGGGCCTCTCCTACGAGCAGTACTTC	CASSLVRGLSYEQYF
NA	TRBV30	TRBJ1-1	NA	TGTGCCTGGAGAATGTACAGAGAAGCTTTCTTT	CAWRMYREAFF
TRBD1	TRBV6-1	TRBJ1-2	NA	TGTGCCACAACCCGGGACAGTGATCCTAACTATGGCTACACCTTC	CATTRDSDPNYGYTF
NA	TRBV9	TRBJ1-4	NA	TGTGCCAGCAGCGTATCAGGGTTGGGTGAAAAACTGTTTTTT	CASSVSGLGEKLFF